This T cell receptor (beta chain) originates from a study of cytotoxic CD8 clonotypes in ibrutinib-treated CLL. In the study overall: Over 10 relapsed/refractory, over 14 treatment-naive; 17 IGHV unmutated. Response samples were obtained once patients had received a median about 11 months of treatment, range 6 to 36. Study-wide findings and caveats: While tracking circulating CD8+ T-cell counts, baseline clonality exceeded that of age-matched healthy donors.

The germline V and J ends were trimmed by 1 base and 2 bases, with 3 bases remaining between them. CDR1 MGHDK and CDR2 SYGVNS come from the germline V gene. CDR3 length equals 13 residues. Points on this clone: Its antigen is unidentified.

This table comes from immunoSEQ multiplex PCR, and its TCRdb copy is limited to in-frame clones, with some not included. The sample consists of more than 110,000 clones, approximately 90% of them appearing once. The sequence derives from a human donor with chronic lymphocytic leukemia. The J gene is TRBJ2-1, the V gene TRBV25-1; D is uncertain. The specimen was PBMCs, collected after 12 months of ibrutinib treatment. Here the CDR3 DNA reads TGTGCCAGCAGTGAATCGGCCTACAATGAGCAGTTCTTC. This gives the protein CASSESAYNEQFF.